The clone carrying this T cell receptor (beta chain) was counted ten times or more. This sample stems from a study of T cell repertoires in cytomegalovirus infection. MiXCR, run by TCRdb on the reads, gives a single entry per CDR3 protein. The sample includes hundreds of thousands of distinct CDR3 sequences, roughly a sixth of them seen just once. This CDR3 has 15 residues. V was trimmed by 4 bases and J by 4 bases, leaving 11 bases between them. The receptor was derived from a human donor in good health (CMV status not recorded). Some clones in this sample may be carry-over from other donors' samples. Sequenced: PBMCs. The chain combines TRBV12-3 or TRBV12-4 with TRBJ2-6; D is perhaps TRBD1 (5 bases). The CDR3 DNA sequence: TGTGCCAGCAGTTCTTCAGGGCAAGGGGCCAACGTCCTGACTTTC. Translated: CASSSSGQGANVLTF.